Listed here is a single T cell receptor beta chain. The antigen is not known. TCRdb's table, derived via immunoSEQ multiplex PCR, lists solely in-frame clones and lacks some. The sample has some 100,000 clones; over 75% are singletons. The CDR3 extends over 12 amino acids. Germline V gene data show CDR1 as LNHDA and CDR2 as SQIVND (reference sequence). V lost 4 bases to trimming and J lost 5 bases, with 8 bases between them. This entry is derived from a study of T cell responses to AZD1222 COVID-19 vaccine. Findings and limits, study-wide: CD4 TCRs covered the whole spike, strongest at regions 160-218 and 743-854. White British people made up most donors, females outnumbered males, and clonal diversity was possibly underestimated. Nearly half of spike-specific TCRs reportedly go after variant regions that carry no mutations.

The J gene is TRBJ1-1, the V gene TRBV19, with D tentatively TRBD1 (5 bases). The starting material was peripheral blood, obtained on day 0 of AZD1222 vaccination. This receptor was identified in an adult in good health. As DNA, the CDR3 is TGTGCCAGTAGTAGAAGACAGACTGAAGCTTTCTTT. Protein: CASSRRQTEAFF.